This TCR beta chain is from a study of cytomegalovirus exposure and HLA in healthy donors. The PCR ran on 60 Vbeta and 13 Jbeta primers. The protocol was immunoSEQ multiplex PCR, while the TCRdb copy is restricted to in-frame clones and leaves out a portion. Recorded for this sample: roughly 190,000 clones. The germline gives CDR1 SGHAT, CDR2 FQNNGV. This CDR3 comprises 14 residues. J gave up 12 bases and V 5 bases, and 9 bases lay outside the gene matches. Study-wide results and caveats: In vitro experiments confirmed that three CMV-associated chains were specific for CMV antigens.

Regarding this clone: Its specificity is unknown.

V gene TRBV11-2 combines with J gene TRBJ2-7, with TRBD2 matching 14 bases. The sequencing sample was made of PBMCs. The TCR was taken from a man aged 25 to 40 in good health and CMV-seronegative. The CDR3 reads CASSGTGTSGSLYF. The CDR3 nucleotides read TGTGCCAGCAGCGGAACCGGGACTAGCGGGAGTTTGTACTTC.